The present TCR beta chain was sequenced within a study of T cell changes during pregnancy in multiple sclerosis. Sequencing used immunoSEQ multiplex PCR; TCRdb keeps in-frame clones, though not all of them. The sample carries 41,000 or so clones, roughly nine tenths recorded once. The germline V gene encodes CDR1 SGDLS and CDR2 YYNGEE. The CDR3 is 16 amino acids. Deletions cut 0 bases from V and 2 bases from J, with 14 bases between. The chain carries TRBV9 and TRBJ1-2; tentative D call: TRBD1 (6 bases). The clonotype comes from a female donor with multiple sclerosis, enrolled in a pregnancy study. Sequencing was performed on CD4+ T cells from peripheral blood mononuclear cells, taken in the first trimester of pregnancy. The CDR3 DNA sequence: TGTGCCAGCAGCGTAGGGGACATAAATTCGAACTATGGCTACACCTTC. This translates into CASSVGDINSNYGYTF.